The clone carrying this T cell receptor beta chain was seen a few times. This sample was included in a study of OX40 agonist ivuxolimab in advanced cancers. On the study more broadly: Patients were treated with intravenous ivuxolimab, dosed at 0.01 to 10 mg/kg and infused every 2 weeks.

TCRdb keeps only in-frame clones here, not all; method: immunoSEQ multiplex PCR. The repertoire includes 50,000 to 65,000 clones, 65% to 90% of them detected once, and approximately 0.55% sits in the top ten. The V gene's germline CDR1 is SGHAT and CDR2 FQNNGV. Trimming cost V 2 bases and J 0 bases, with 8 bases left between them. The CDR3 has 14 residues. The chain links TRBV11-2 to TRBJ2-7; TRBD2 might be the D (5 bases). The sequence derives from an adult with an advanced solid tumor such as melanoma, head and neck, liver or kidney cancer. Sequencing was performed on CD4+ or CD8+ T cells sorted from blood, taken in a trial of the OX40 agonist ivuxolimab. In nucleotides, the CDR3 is TGTGCCAGCAGCTTATATGCGGGCTCCTACGAGCAGTACTTC. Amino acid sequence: CASSLYAGSYEQYF.